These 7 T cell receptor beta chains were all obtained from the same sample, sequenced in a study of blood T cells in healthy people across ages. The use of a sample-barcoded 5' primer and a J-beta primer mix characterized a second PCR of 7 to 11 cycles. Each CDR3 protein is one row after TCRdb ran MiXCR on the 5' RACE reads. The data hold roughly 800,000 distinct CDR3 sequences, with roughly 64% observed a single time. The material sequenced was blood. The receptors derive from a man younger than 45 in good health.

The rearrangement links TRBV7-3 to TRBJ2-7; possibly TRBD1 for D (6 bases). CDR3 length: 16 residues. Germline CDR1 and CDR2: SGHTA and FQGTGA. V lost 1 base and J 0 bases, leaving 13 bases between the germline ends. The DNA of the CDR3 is TGTGCCAGCAGCTTAATTCGACAGGACCGCTCCTACGAGCAGTACTTC. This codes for CASSLIRQDRSYEQYF.

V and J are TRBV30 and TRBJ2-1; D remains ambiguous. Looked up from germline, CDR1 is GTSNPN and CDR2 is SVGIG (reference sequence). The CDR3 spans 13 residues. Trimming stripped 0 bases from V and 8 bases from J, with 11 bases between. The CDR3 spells CAWSVQGPDEQFF. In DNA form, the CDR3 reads TGTGCCTGGAGTGTACAAGGGCCGGATGAGCAGTTCTTC.

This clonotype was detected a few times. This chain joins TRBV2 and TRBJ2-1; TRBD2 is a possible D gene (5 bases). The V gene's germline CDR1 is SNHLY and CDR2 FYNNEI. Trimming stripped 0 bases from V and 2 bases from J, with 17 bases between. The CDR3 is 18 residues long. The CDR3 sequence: CASSEALWAGETYNEQFF. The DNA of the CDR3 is TGTGCCAGCAGTGAAGCGCTTTGGGCGGGTGAGACCTACAATGAGCAGTTCTTC. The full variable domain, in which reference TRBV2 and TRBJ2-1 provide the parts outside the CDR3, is EPEVTQTPSHQVTQMGQEVILRCVPISNHLYFYWYRQILGQKVEFLVSFYNNEISEKSEIFDDQFSVERPDGSNFTLKIRSTKLEDSAMYFCASSEALWAGETYNEQFFGPGTRLTVL.

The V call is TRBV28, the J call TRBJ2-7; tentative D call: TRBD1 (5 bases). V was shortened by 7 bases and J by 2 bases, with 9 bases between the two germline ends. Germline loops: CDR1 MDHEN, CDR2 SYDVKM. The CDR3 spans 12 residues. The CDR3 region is CASKAGTYEQYF. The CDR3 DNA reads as TGTGCCAGCAAGGCAGGGACCTACGAGCAGTACTTC.

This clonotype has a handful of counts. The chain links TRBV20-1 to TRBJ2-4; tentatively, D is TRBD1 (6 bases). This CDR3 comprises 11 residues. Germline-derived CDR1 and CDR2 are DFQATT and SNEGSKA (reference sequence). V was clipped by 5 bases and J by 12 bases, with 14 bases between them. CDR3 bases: TGCAGTGCTCCTTATGGGACAAGTCAGTACTTC. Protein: CSAPYGTSQYF.

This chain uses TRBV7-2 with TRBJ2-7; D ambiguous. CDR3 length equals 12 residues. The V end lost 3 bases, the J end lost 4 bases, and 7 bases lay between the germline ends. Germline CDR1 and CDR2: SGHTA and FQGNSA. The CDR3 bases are TGTGCCAGCAGCTTCCCCCAGTACGAGCAGTACTTC. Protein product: CASSFPQYEQYF.

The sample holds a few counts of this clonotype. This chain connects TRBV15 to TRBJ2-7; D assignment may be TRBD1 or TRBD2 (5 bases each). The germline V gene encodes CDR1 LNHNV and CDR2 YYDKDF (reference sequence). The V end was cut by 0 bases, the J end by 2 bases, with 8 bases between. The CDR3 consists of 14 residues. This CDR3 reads CATSRDRGAYEQYF. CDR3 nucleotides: TGTGCCACCAGCAGAGATCGAGGGGCCTACGAGCAGTACTTC. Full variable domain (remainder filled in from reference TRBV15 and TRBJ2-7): DAMVIQNPRYQVTQFGKPVTLSCSQTLNHNVMYWYQQKSSQAPKLLFHYYDKDFNNEADTPDNFQSRRPNTSFCFLDIRSPGLGDTAMYLCATSRDRGAYEQYFGPGTRLTVT.